The following is a T cell receptor beta chain sequence with its context. The antigen is undetermined. Losses at the gene ends were 5 bases for V and 3 bases for J; bases not matched to a gene: 5. The CDR3 has 15 amino acids. CDR1 and CDR2 (germline): SGHVS, FQNEAQ. The sample originates from a study of beta chain features in type 1 diabetes. Study conclusions and caveats: Type 1 diabetes patients showed a moderate but significant shortening of TCRB CDR3s in all four CD4+ subsets.

Every bit of the isolated RNA underwent reverse transcription, so sequencing read expressed TCRB transcripts. The method was immunoSEQ multiplex PCR; TCRdb's version includes in-frame clones alone and lacks a portion of them. The data hold 150,000 to 190,000 clones, with about a tenth observed a single time. The chain recombines TRBV7-8 with TRBJ1-2; 11 bases align to TRBD1. Sequencing was carried out using central memory CD4+ T cells from blood. The clonotype was recovered from a man aged 25-45 years with type 1 diabetes. The chain's CDR3 is CASSTRTGGDYGYTF. Written as DNA, the CDR3 is TGTGCCAGCAGCACTAGGACAGGGGGCGACTATGGCTACACCTTC.